This TCR beta chain stems from a study of Graves' ophthalmopathy and Graves' hyperthyroidism. Study details: The authors collected peripheral blood at initial diagnosis, before any treatment. Whole-study findings and limits: The authors also found most expanded thyroid clonotypes above 0.001 frequency in blood.

For this clonotype: What it binds is not known.

Each donor who had ophthalmopathy showed moderate-to-severe activity, a CAS of ≥3, a NOSPECS of ≥4, and a duration under 3 months. The authors diagnosed from clinical symptoms, serum thyroxine, TRAb, thyroid ultrasound and orbital computed tomography. RNA transcripts were the source from which TCR beta CDR3 regions were amplified. RT-PCR with HTBI primers came first, then second-round multiplex PCR. TCRdb fed the multiplex PCR reads into MiXCR, producing one record per CDR3 protein. The table records 200,000 to 250,000 distinct CDR3 sequences, roughly a fifth of them present only once. Germline CDR1 SGHTA, CDR2 FQGNSA. Trimming left V 5 bases short and J 1 base short, with 9 bases between. This CDR3 has 15 residues.

The source of this sequence is a woman between 50 and 59 years old with Graves' ophthalmopathy. Specimen: peripheral blood. The gene calls are TRBV7-2 and TRBJ2-6; no firm D call. The CDR3 coding sequence is TGTGCCAGCAGCCCGCCGTTTTCTGGGGCCAACGTCCTGACTTTC. This codes for CASSPPFSGANVLTF.